Each of the 21 T cell receptor beta chains below was sequenced from the same sample in a study of beta chain features in type 1 diabetes listed by TCRdb under 2018. What the research found in general, with its limitations: In all four CD4+ subsets, TCRB CDR3 length was moderately but significantly shorter in type 1 diabetes patients.

These receptors are not linked to any known antigen. Receptors were amplified or captured by the immunoSEQ multiplex PCR assay. The entire isolated RNA was reverse transcribed using the High Capacity cDNA Reverse Transcription Kit, and thus expressed TCRB transcripts were sequenced. TCRdb provides this immuneACCESS table in a form limited to in-frame rearrangements. Some clones are lacking; in checked studies, under half of them reflect an unresolved V gene, and why the rest are absent is not known. Within this sample are hundreds of thousands of clones, with 13% of them counted one time only. Less than 0.025% of the sample belongs to the ten largest clones. The sample consisted of naive CD4+ T cells from blood. The cell subset or site label for this specimen denotes: true naive CD4+ T cells. These receptors were taken from a man aged 18 to 30 with type 1 diabetes.

J is TRBJ2-5 and V is TRBV13; unclear D gene. Germline lookup yields CDR1 PRHDT and CDR2 FYEKMQ (reference sequence). V gave up 2 bases and J gave up 1 base, with 5 bases separating them. This CDR3 contains 13 residues. CDR3 DNA: TGTGCCAGCAGCTTACCCAGCCAAGAGACCCAGTACTTC. Its protein product is CASSLPSQETQYF.

A few counts support this clone. The chain is built from TRBV7-8 and TRBJ1-1; TRBD1 aligns across 8 bases. Germline trimming cut 2 bases from V and 5 bases from J; bases unmatched to any gene: 10. There are 16 residues in the CDR3. Germline V CDR1 and CDR2: SGHVS, FQNEAQ. The CDR3 nucleotides read TGTGCCAGCAGCTTAATGACCAGGGGGCGAGGGACTGAAGCTTTCTTT. It is translated as CASSLMTRGRGTEAFF.

This clone showed up just a few times. The CDR3 reads CASSPLSTGNGNTIYF. The CDR3 DNA is TGTGCCAGCAGTCCCCTCTCGACAGGGAACGGAAACACCATATATTTT. This chain uses TRBV2 with TRBJ1-3, with 7 bases aligning to TRBD1. CDR3 length equals 16 residues. With 5 bases clipped from V and 4 bases from J, the junction kept 11 bases outside the gene matches. Germline CDR1 SNHLY, CDR2 FYNNEI.

This clone has a handful of counts. V is TRBV28 and J is TRBJ1-1; unclear D gene. From germline, CDR1 is MDHEN and CDR2 SYDVKM. Trimming pared 8 bases from V and 1 base from J, leaving 11 bases between. The CDR3 sequence is 13 residues long. CDR3 sequence: CASFPRPNTEAFF. The CDR3 DNA reads as TGTGCCAGCTTCCCGCGGCCGAACACTGAAGCTTTCTTT.

The chain recombines TRBV28 with TRBJ1-2; D gene ambiguous. This CDR3 contains 13 residues. V lost 5 bases, J lost 0 bases, and 7 bases lay in between. Germline V gene data show CDR1 as MDHEN and CDR2 as SYDVKM. In nucleotides, the CDR3 is TGTGCCAGCAGTCCACTAACTAACTATGGCTACACCTTC. It specifies CASSPLTNYGYTF.

This rearrangement joins TRBV15 to TRBJ1-3, with TRBD1 as a possible D gene (5 bases). Germline V gene sequence: CDR1 LNHNV, CDR2 YYDKDF (reference sequence). There are 14 residues in the CDR3. The V end lost 1 base, the J end lost 2 bases, and 6 bases lay between the germline ends. CDR3 loop: CATSRAGTGNTIYF. CDR3 DNA: TGTGCCACCAGCAGAGCAGGGACTGGAAACACCATATATTTT.

Comment on this clone: The sample contains more than one DNA sequence encoding this CDR3. V and J are TRBV30 and TRBJ1-1; D might be TRBD1 (5 bases). Germline values: CDR1 GTSNPN, CDR2 SVGIG (reference sequence). The V end was cut by 0 bases, the J end by 4 bases, with 9 bases between. This CDR3 spans 13 amino acids. DNA of the CDR3: TGTGCCTGGAGTGTAAGGAGGGGCACTGAAGCTTTCTTT. Protein sequence: CAWSVRRGTEAFF. Using reference TRBV30 and TRBJ1-1 for the parts outside the CDR3, the full variable domain is SQTIHQWPATLVQPVGSPLSLECTVEGTSNPNLYWYRQAAGRGLQLLFYSVGIGQISSEVPQNLSASRPQDRQFILSSKKLLLSDSGFYLCAWSVRRGTEAFFGQGTRLTVV.

The rearrangement links TRBV19 to TRBJ2-6; D uncertain. The germline V gene encodes CDR1 LNHDA and CDR2 SQIVND (reference sequence). The V end lost 5 bases, the J end lost 3 bases, and 8 bases lay between the germline ends. There are 14 residues in the CDR3. The CDR3 sequence: CASSWGDGANVLTF. The CDR3 DNA follows: TGTGCCAGTAGTTGGGGTGATGGGGCCAACGTCCTGACTTTC.

This chain joins TRBV10-3 and TRBJ1-1; D is unclear. CDR1 and CDR2 from the germline V gene are ENHRY and SYGVKD. CDR3 size: 11 residues. The V end was cut by 7 bases, the J end by 11 bases, with 14 bases between. For the CDR3, the DNA is TGTGCCATCAAGAACAGTGCGGAGGCTTTCTTT. Amino acid sequence: CAIKNSAEAFF.

The J gene is TRBJ1-2, the V gene TRBV30, with TRBD1 matching 9 bases. The CDR3 has 15 amino acids. Germline CDR1 GTSNPN, CDR2 SVGIG (reference sequence). Losses at the gene ends were 6 bases for V and 0 bases for J; bases not matched to a gene: 8. CDR3: CACNRGPTSNYGYTF. In DNA form, the CDR3 reads TGTGCCTGCAACAGGGGGCCGACCTCTAACTATGGCTACACCTTC.

This clone has more than one count but fewer than ten. The chain has TRBV29-1 and TRBJ1-1; D is undetermined. The CDR3 totals 13 residues. V lost 7 bases and J 4 bases, leaving 16 bases between the germline ends. Germline V gene lookup returns CDR1 SQVTM and CDR2 ANQGSEA. In DNA form, the CDR3 reads TGCAGCGGGGGATTCATGGGTGGCACTGAAGCTTTCTTT. It codes for CSGGFMGGTEAFF.

This clone was detected only a few times. The chain links TRBV4-2 to TRBJ2-1, with a weak D call TRBD2 (6 bases). CDR3 length equals 13 residues. Germline assignment: CDR1 LGHNA and CDR2 YNFKEQ. Trimming took off 1 base at V and 8 bases at J, with 9 bases between the two ends. CDR3 residues: CASSQGGVYEQFF. CDR3 nucleotides: TGTGCCAGCAGCCAAGGGGGGGTCTATGAGCAGTTCTTC.

This clone has a handful of counts. This rearrangement joins TRBV7-9 to TRBJ1-4, with unresolved D. Germline loops: CDR1 SEHNR, CDR2 FQNEAQ (reference sequence). V was clipped by 4 bases and J by 6 bases, with 9 bases between them. The CDR3 loop spans 13 amino acids. The CDR3 sequence: CASSSIPDEKLFF. CDR3 bases: TGTGCCAGCAGCTCAATCCCGGATGAAAAACTGTTTTTT.

This clone has more than one count but fewer than ten. The chain carries TRBV27 and TRBJ2-5; D ambiguous. From germline, CDR1 is MNHEY and CDR2 SMNVEV (reference sequence). Trimming took 6 bases from V and 7 from J, leaving 12 bases between them. The CDR3 loop spans 12 amino acids. In nucleotides, the CDR3 is TGTGCCAGCAGGAGACTGGAAGGGACCCAGTACTTC. Amino acids: CASRRLEGTQYF.

This clone was found a few times. The V and J genes are TRBV9 and TRBJ2-3, with D uncertain. Trimming left V 0 bases short and J 2 bases short, with 10 bases between. This CDR3 region has 15 residues. CDR1 is SGDLS, CDR2 YYNGEE, per germline. DNA for the CDR3: TGTGCCAGCAGCGTAGAGGGCCGCCACACAGATACGCAGTATTTT. Protein product: CASSVEGRHTDTQYF.

The rearrangement uses TRBV4-2 and TRBJ2-5; 7 bases align to TRBD2. The germline V gene encodes CDR1 LGHNA and CDR2 YNFKEQ. The length of the CDR3 is 15 residues. V lost 6 bases, J lost 2 bases, and 9 bases stayed unmatched. CDR3 DNA sequence: TGTGCCAGCAGGACCAGCGCGGGAGAGCAAGAGACCCAGTACTTC. Protein: CASRTSAGEQETQYF.

This chain uses TRBV30 with TRBJ1-2; D is ambiguous. This CDR3 region has 14 residues. V was clipped by 0 bases and J by 3 bases, with 11 bases between them. Per the germline V gene, CDR1 is GTSNPN and CDR2 is SVGIG (reference sequence). CDR3 sequence reads: CAWSVELTDYGYTF. The DNA for the CDR3 is TGTGCCTGGAGTGTTGAATTGACCGACTATGGCTACACCTTC.

This sequence joins TRBV2 and TRBJ2-1, with TRBD2 matching over 8 bases. The germline V gene has CDR1 SNHLY and CDR2 FYNNEI. This CDR3 has 14 residues. Losses at the gene ends were 3 bases for V and 5 bases for J; bases not matched to a gene: 3. The CDR3 sequence: CASSDFGGDNEQFF. CDR3 DNA sequence: TGTGCCAGCAGTGATTTCGGGGGGGACAATGAGCAGTTCTTC. Using reference TRBV2 and TRBJ2-1 for the parts outside the CDR3, the full variable domain is EPEVTQTPSHQVTQMGQEVILRCVPISNHLYFYWYRQILGQKVEFLVSFYNNEISEKSEIFDDQFSVERPDGSNFTLKIRSTKLEDSAMYFCASSDFGGDNEQFFGPGTRLTVL.

This clone was seen only a few times. The chain uses TRBV5-8 and TRBJ2-5, with D hard to call. The CDR3 contains 10 residues. With 4 bases removed from V and 5 bases from J, the gap between germline ends came to 3 bases. CDR1 and CDR2 from the germline V gene are SGHTS and YDEGEE. The CDR3 DNA follows: TGTGCCAGCAGCCAGGAGACCCAGTACTTC. It codes for CASSQETQYF.

V and J are TRBV4-2 and TRBJ1-2; D not resolved. The CDR3 runs to 14 residues. Per germline, CDR1 LGHNA and CDR2 YNFKEQ. V shed 0 bases and J shed 4 bases, with 9 bases lying between them. The CDR3 sequence is CASSQEGSTYGYTF. The DNA for the CDR3 is TGTGCCAGCAGCCAAGAGGGGTCCACCTATGGCTACACCTTC.

This CDR3 is CASSSPETEAFF. The CDR3 region has the DNA TGTGCCAGCAGTAGTCCGGAAACTGAAGCTTTCTTT. The chain links TRBV27 to TRBJ1-1; D remains ambiguous. V lost 5 bases and J 5 bases, leaving 9 bases between the germline ends. The CDR3 has 12 amino acids. Germline V gene data show CDR1 as MNHEY and CDR2 as SMNVEV (reference sequence).